These 23 T cell receptor beta chains came from one sample sequenced in a study of CD4 T cells in relation to SARS-CoV-2 and coronaviruses. Assay used: immunoSEQ multiplex PCR; TCRdb lists only in-frame clones, some missing. This sample has approximately 26,000 clones, with over 60% found just once. The unexposed donors gave CD4+ T cells in about 2011-2018, prior to COVID-19. After roughly ten days of culture, CD4+ T cells were isolated. The antigens for these receptors are not known. Sequences were obtained from CD4+ T cells from PBMCs, cultured in vitro. The receptors come from a human donor in good health.

The rearrangement links TRBV4-3 to TRBJ2-7, with TRBD2 matching 16 bases. Trimming at V came to 4 bases and at J to 1 base, leaving 4 bases not matched to a gene. Germline V gene lookup returns CDR1 LGHNA and CDR2 YSLEER. This CDR3 is 17 amino acids long. CDR3 protein: CASSPGLAGGISYEQYF. CDR3 nucleotides: TGCGCCAGCAGCCCGGGACTAGCGGGAGGGATTTCCTACGAGCAGTACTTC.

The chain combines TRBV21-1 with TRBJ2-6; the table's D call, TRBD2, has no DNA check behind it. TRBV21-1 corresponds to a pseudogene. There are 15 residues in the CDR3. The CDR3 region has the DNA TGTGCCAGCAGCAAATCGAGCCCTGGGGCCAACGTCCTGACTTTC. It yields the protein CASSKSSPGANVLTF.

CDR3 residues: CAWSGGIATNEKLFF. The CDR3 DNA reads as TGTGCCTGGAGTGGAGGGATTGCAACTAATGAAAAACTGTTTTTT. This rearrangement joins TRBV30 to TRBJ1-4; no definite D call. Germline CDR1 is GTSNPN and CDR2 is SVGIG (reference sequence). The CDR3 sequence is 15 residues long. Deletions cut 1 base from V and 0 bases from J, with 9 bases between.

The V call is TRBV5-1, the J call TRBJ2-1; 8 positions agree with TRBD2. V was pared by 5 bases and J by 6 bases, with 19 bases of the junction left unmatched. The CDR3 runs to 18 residues. Germline V gives CDR1 SGHRS, CDR2 YFSETQ. The CDR3 DNA reads TGCGCCAGCAGTTTCCCCGGGGGCAGCGGGAGCGATGCCAATGAGCAGTTCTTC. Its protein is CASSFPGGSGSDANEQFF.

This clone was detected a few times. CDR3 loop: CASSQDWTAREAFF. The CDR3 DNA is TGTGCCAGCAGCCAAGATTGGACAGCCCGTGAAGCTTTCTTT. The J gene is TRBJ1-1, the V gene TRBV3-1 (or the pseudogene TRBV3-2); weak D call: TRBD1 (6 bases). The length of the CDR3 is 14 residues. The V gene's germline CDR1 is LGHDT and CDR2 YNNKEL (reference sequence). The germline V and J ends were trimmed by 0 bases and 7 bases, with 12 bases remaining between them.

The V call is TRBV7-2, the J call TRBJ1-5; D is undetermined. The CDR3 is made up of 12 amino acids. Germline CDR1 reads SGHTA; CDR2 reads FQGNSA. V gave up 5 bases and J gave up 5 bases, with 7 bases separating them. The CDR3: CASSKDDQPQHF. The CDR3 DNA sequence: TGTGCCAGCAGCAAGGACGATCAGCCCCAGCATTTT.

CDR3 bases: TGTGCCAGCAGCTACGGGAGGGCCGAGACCCAGTACTTC. Protein product: CASSYGRAETQYF. The chain employs TRBV3-1 (or the pseudogene TRBV3-2) and TRBJ2-5, with TRBD2 matching over 8 bases. The germline V gene has CDR1 LGHDT and CDR2 YNNKEL (reference sequence). The CDR3 is 13 amino acids. After removal of 5 bases from V and 5 bases from J, the junction contained 4 bases not matched to a gene.

The CDR3 region is CASSRNREVQETQYF. DNA for the CDR3: TGCGCCAGCAGCCGAAACAGGGAGGTACAAGAGACCCAGTACTTC. V usage is TRBV4-1 and J usage is TRBJ2-5; possibly TRBD1 or TRBD2 for D (6 bases each). V shed 4 bases and J shed 2 bases, with 14 bases lying between them. The CDR3 runs to 15 residues. Germline-derived CDR1 and CDR2 are MGHRA and YSYEKL.

This rearrangement joins TRBV5-1 to TRBJ1-5, with 8 bases matching TRBD1. The CDR3 is made up of 14 amino acids. Germline-derived CDR1 and CDR2 are SGHRS and YFSETQ. With 1 base clipped from V and 4 bases from J, the junction kept 1 base outside the gene matches. The CDR3 DNA sequence: TGCGCCAGCAGCTTGACAGGGGGAAATCAGCCCCAGCATTTT. It yields the protein CASSLTGGNQPQHF.

The V and J genes are TRBV12-2 and TRBJ2-3; no DNA check was done on the table's D call, TRBD2. TRBV12-2 constitutes a pseudogene. The CDR3 is 18 amino acids. CDR3 region: CASRLGPRTLTKTDTQYF. The CDR3 DNA follows: TGTGCAAGTCGCTTAGGGCCCCGGACTTTGACGAAGACAGATACGCAGTATTTT.

CDR3 protein: CASSQEGGGDEKLFF. The CDR3, as DNA: TGCGCCAGCAGCCAAGAAGGGGGCGGGGATGAAAAACTGTTTTTT. The chain has TRBV4-1 and TRBJ1-4, with 7 bases aligning to TRBD1. Germline assignment: CDR1 MGHRA and CDR2 YSYEKL. V lost 0 bases, J lost 6 bases, and 4 bases stayed unmatched. The CDR3 runs 15 residues.

The V gene is TRBV18, the J gene TRBJ2-3, with no clear D. In germline, CDR1 is KGHSH, CDR2 LQKENI. The CDR3 has 16 amino acids. V dropped 1 base and J dropped 0 bases, with 11 bases sitting between them. CDR3: CASSPRSALSTDTQYF. The CDR3 DNA reads as TGTGCCAGCTCACCACGGAGCGCCCTCAGCACAGATACGCAGTATTTT.

V usage is TRBV14 and J usage is TRBJ2-2; the D gene is possibly TRBD2 (5 bases). Trimming left V 1 base short and J 4 bases short, with 25 bases between. CDR1 and CDR2 from the germline V gene are SGHDN and FVKESK. CDR3 length: 20 residues. The CDR3 spells CASSQVAARLRATSTGELFF. The CDR3 coding sequence is TGTGCCAGCAGCCAAGTAGCCGCGCGCCTGCGGGCCACATCCACCGGGGAGCTGTTTTTT.

This clone was counted a few times. The V call is TRBV4-3, the J call TRBJ1-6; 9 bases line up with TRBD1. The germline V gene has CDR1 LGHNA and CDR2 YSLEER. V lost 4 bases and J lost 8; bases outside the gene matches: 15. CDR3 length: 18 residues. The CDR3 spells CASSPQLGIQGADSPLHF. The CDR3 DNA reads TGCGCCAGCAGCCCCCAGCTTGGGATACAGGGGGCGGATTCACCCCTCCACTTT.

The chain links TRBV23-1 to TRBJ2-5, with 9 bases identical to TRBD1. TRBV23-1 carries the ORF label, with uncertain function. This CDR3 comprises 13 residues. The J segment lost 1 base and the V segment lost 7 bases, leaving 1 base of the junction unmatched. The CDR3 region has the DNA TGCGCCAGCACGGACAGGGGCCAAGAGACCCAGTACTTC. Translation gives CASTDRGQETQYF.

The chain couples TRBV19 to TRBJ2-3; the match to TRBD1 covers 9 bases. Per the germline V gene, CDR1 is LNHDA and CDR2 is SQIVND (reference sequence). The junction had 7 bases not matched to a gene; V was cut back by 9 bases and J by 3 bases. This CDR3 comprises 14 residues. The CDR3 protein is CASGQGSSTDTQYF. The CDR3 nucleotides read TGTGCCAGCGGACAGGGGTCTAGTACAGATACGCAGTATTTT.

V and J are TRBV7-8 and TRBJ1-1; 12 bases match TRBD1. CDR1 is SGHVS, CDR2 FQNEAQ, per germline. The junction had 15 bases not matched to a gene; V was cut back by 5 bases and J by 8 bases. The CDR3 sequence is 17 residues long. CDR3 sequence reads: CASSPAPGQGAHTEAFF. As DNA, the CDR3 is TGTGCCAGCAGCCCAGCCCCGGGACAGGGGGCGCATACGGAAGCTTTCTTT.

A single count supports this clone. The chain recombines TRBV6-5 with TRBJ2-7; no firm D call. Germline V lookup: CDR1 MNHEY, CDR2 SVGAGI. CDR3 size: 14 residues. The V end was cut by 2 bases, the J end by 0 bases, with 8 bases between. CDR3 sequence reads: CASSYGTSSYEQYF. CDR3 DNA: TGTGCCAGCAGTTACGGCACGAGCTCCTACGAGCAGTACTTC.

The V call is TRBV7-2, the J call TRBJ2-1; TRBD2 might be the D (5 bases). The germline V and J ends were trimmed by 3 bases and 6 bases, with 12 bases remaining between them. This CDR3 is 14 amino acids long. CDR1 is SGHTA and CDR2 is FQGNSA in the germline V gene. This chain's CDR3 is CASSFELVANEQFF. CDR3 DNA sequence: TGTGCCAGCAGCTTTGAACTAGTTGCCAATGAGCAGTTCTTC.

The chain uses TRBV12-3 or TRBV12-4 and TRBJ1-1, with a tentative D call TRBD1 (5 bases). The CDR3 is 13 residues long. Trimming cost V 5 bases and J 3 bases, with 10 bases left between them. The CDR3 is CASSGDGYTEAFF. CDR3 DNA: TGTGCCAGCAGTGGGGACGGATACACTGAAGCTTTCTTT.

V usage is TRBV29-1 and J usage is TRBJ2-3; TRBD2 aligns across 7 bases. The CDR3 covers 13 residues. Germline CDR1 reads SQVTM; CDR2 reads ANQGSEA. V lost 3 bases and J lost 6; bases outside the gene matches: 6. The CDR3 reads CSVDTGGTDTQYF. The CDR3 DNA reads as TGCAGCGTTGATACGGGAGGAACGGATACGCAGTATTTT.

V usage is TRBV19 and J usage is TRBJ2-3; 7 bases map to TRBD1. The trim removed 1 base at V and 2 bases at J, leaving 6 bases unmatched. Germline V gives CDR1 LNHDA, CDR2 SQIVND (reference sequence). This CDR3 has 16 amino acids. DNA of the CDR3: TGTGCCAGTAGTATAGCGGCCGGGACAGTCACAGATACGCAGTATTTT. As protein: CASSIAAGTVTDTQYF.

The gene calls are TRBV9 and TRBJ2-7; 13 bases match TRBD2. The J segment lost 3 bases and the V segment lost 4 bases, leaving 10 bases of the junction unmatched. Germline-derived CDR1 and CDR2 are SGDLS and YYNGEE. CDR3 length: 17 amino acids. The CDR3 DNA reads as TGTGCCAGCAGCCCCGGACTAGCGGGAGCCTACGTCTACGAGCAGTACTTC. It yields the protein CASSPGLAGAYVYEQYF. The full variable domain, its missing parts supplied by reference TRBV9 and TRBJ2-7, is DSGVTQTPKHLITATGQRVTLRCSPRSGDLSVYWYQQSLDQGLQFLIQYYNGEERAKGNILERFSAQQFPDLHSELNLSSLELGDSALYFCASSPGLAGAYVYEQYFGPGTRLTVT.